The 15 T cell receptor beta chains in this list originate from one sample, sequenced in a study of cytomegalovirus exposure and HLA in healthy donors. A multiplex PCR was run with 60 Vbeta primers and 13 Jbeta primers. The table came from immunoSEQ multiplex PCR; TCRdb's copy has only in-frame clones and leaves some out. The sample lists around 120,000 clones, 80% seen once, with 4% in the top ten. Sequencing was done on a sample of PBMCs. Receptor source: a woman aged 40-49 years in good health and CMV-seronegative.

J is TRBJ2-3 and V is TRBV7-2; D is possibly TRBD1 (5 bases). With 7 bases removed from V and 4 bases from J, the gap between germline ends came to 15 bases. CDR3 size: 14 residues. Germline V lookup: CDR1 SGHTA, CDR2 FQGNSA. DNA for the CDR3: TGTGCCAGCACCCGAACCAGGGTGGCAGATACGCAGTATTTT. It yields the protein CASTRTRVADTQYF. Using reference TRBV7-2 and TRBJ2-3 for the parts outside the CDR3, the full variable domain is GAGVSQSPSNKVTEKGKDVELRCDPISGHTALYWYRQSLGQGLEFLIYFQGNSAPDKSGLPSDRFSAERTGGSVSTLTIQRTQQEDSAVYLCASTRTRVADTQYFGPGTRLTVL.

The rearrangement links TRBV7-8 to TRBJ2-7; maybe TRBD2 (5 bases). Trimming left V 1 base short and J 6 bases short, with 13 bases between. The CDR3 is 14 residues long. Per germline, CDR1 SGHVS and CDR2 FQNEAQ. The CDR3 DNA sequence: TGTGCCAGCAGCTTAGATCTAGCTGAGACCGAGCAGTACTTC. Translation: CASSLDLAETEQYF.

This chain connects TRBV10-3 to TRBJ2-7; 10 bases map to TRBD2. The CDR3 contains 14 residues. In germline, CDR1 is ENHRY, CDR2 SYGVKD. Trimming at V came to 4 bases and at J to 4 bases, leaving 4 bases not matched to a gene. The CDR3 reads CAISGTSGVYEQYF. In DNA form, the CDR3 reads TGTGCCATCAGTGGGACTAGCGGAGTATACGAGCAGTACTTC.

There are many counts of this clone. The chain links TRBV7-3 to TRBJ2-1; 7 bases align to TRBD1. V lost 0 bases to trimming and J lost 7 bases; unmatched junction nucleotides: 0. This CDR3 is built from 13 residues. In germline, CDR1 is SGHTA, CDR2 FQGTGA. CDR3 loop: CASSLTTGNEQFF. CDR3 coding DNA: TGTGCCAGCAGCTTAACGACAGGGAATGAGCAGTTCTTC.

J is TRBJ2-3 and V is TRBV6-6; D call uncertain. The CDR3 consists of 14 residues. CDR1 and CDR2 from the germline V gene are MNHNY and SVGAGI (reference sequence). Trimming shortened V by 4 bases and J by 0 bases, and 8 bases separated the two germline ends. This chain's CDR3 is CASSSRRSTDTQYF. In DNA form, the CDR3 reads TGTGCCAGCAGTTCTAGACGGAGCACAGATACGCAGTATTTT.

J is TRBJ2-5 and V is TRBV6-5; TRBD2 matches at 8 bases. The J call may be wrong; the DNA end is better matched by TRBJ2-7. This CDR3 has 15 residues. In germline, CDR1 is MNHEY, CDR2 SVGAGI. This CDR3 reads CATPGVRGRSYEQYF. CDR3 DNA: TGTGCCACCCCGGGGGTTCGCGGGAGGTCCTACGAGCAGTACTTC.

This chain joins TRBV6-5 and TRBJ2-2; weak D call: TRBD1 (6 bases). The germline V and J ends were trimmed by 6 bases and 0 bases, with 11 bases remaining between them. This CDR3 comprises 15 residues. Germline-derived CDR1 and CDR2 are MNHEY and SVGAGI. CDR3 nucleotide sequence: TGTGCCAGCAGATCGACAGGAGCGAACACCGGGGAGCTGTTTTTT. Amino acids: CASRSTGANTGELFF.

The rearrangement joins TRBV28 to TRBJ1-2; 7 bases align to TRBD1. With V trimmed by 2 bases and J by 4 bases, 4 bases remained unmatched. CDR1 and CDR2 from the germline V gene are MDHEN and SYDVKM. The CDR3 totals 14 residues. The CDR3 protein is CASSLGDSSYGYTF. In nucleotides, the CDR3 is TGTGCCAGCAGTTTAGGGGACAGCTCCTATGGCTACACCTTC.

This chain joins TRBV5-1 and TRBJ1-3; 7 bases fit TRBD1. The germline V gene has CDR1 SGHRS and CDR2 YFSETQ. This CDR3 spans 15 amino acids. The V gene end was trimmed by 9 bases and the J gene end by 4 bases; junction bases not matched to a gene: 13. CDR3 coding DNA: TGCGCCACCAGTTTAGGGGGCGCGGAGGGAAACACCATATATTTT. This translates into CATSLGGAEGNTIYF.

This chain links TRBV7-8 with TRBJ1-1; D ambiguous. V lost 3 bases and J lost 1, with 15 bases in between. CDR3 length: 16 amino acids. Germline V gene data show CDR1 as SGHVS and CDR2 as FQNEAQ. The CDR3 loop is CASSLTWQEANTEAFF. The CDR3 bases are TGTGCCAGCAGCTTGACATGGCAGGAGGCGAACACTGAAGCTTTCTTT.

The CDR3 region has the DNA TGTGCCAGCAGCTTGGGAGGGGCGGGGGGACTCGTAAATGAGCAGTTCTTC. This sequence encodes CASSLGGAGGLVNEQFF. The rearrangement links TRBV5-4 to TRBJ2-1, with 8 bases lining up with TRBD2. CDR3 length: 17 residues. Looked up from germline, CDR1 is SGHNT and CDR2 is YYREEE (reference sequence). The J segment lost 7 bases and the V segment lost 0 bases, leaving 12 bases of the junction unmatched.

The genes are TRBV5-1 and TRBJ1-4; 8 positions agree with TRBD1. The CDR3 runs 15 residues. CDR1 and CDR2 (germline): SGHRS, YFSETQ. V trimming: 3 bases; J trimming: 8 bases; junction bases outside the gene matches: 9. In DNA form, the CDR3 reads TGCGCCAGCAGCTGGGGGACAGGAGCTGGGGAAAAACTGTTTTTT. This encodes CASSWGTGAGEKLFF.

The chain recombines TRBV6-5 with TRBJ2-3; D uncertain. Germline CDR1 MNHEY, CDR2 SVGAGI. The CDR3 has 15 amino acids. The V end lost 2 bases, the J end lost 1 base, and 10 bases lay between the germline ends. In DNA form, the CDR3 reads TGTGCCAGCAGTTACATGGGCTCCGGCACAGATACGCAGTATTTT. Protein: CASSYMGSGTDTQYF.

In its sample, this clone was seen a few times. This chain links TRBV10-3 with TRBJ1-1; D perhaps matches TRBD1 (6 bases). Germline values: CDR1 ENHRY, CDR2 SYGVKD. This CDR3 is 13 amino acids long. Trimming removed 7 bases at V and 3 bases at J, with 12 bases between. The DNA for the CDR3 is TGTGCCATCACTAAGACAGGTGACACTGAAGCTTTCTTT. Its translation is CAITKTGDTEAFF.

The chain carries TRBV6-1 and TRBJ1-2; D is perhaps TRBD1 (6 bases). Trimming removed 6 bases from V and 3 bases from J, with 11 bases in between. This CDR3 is 13 amino acids long. The germline gives CDR1 MNHNS, CDR2 SASEGT. The CDR3 DNA reads TGTGCCAGCAGACAGGGCGTAGACTATGGCTACACCTTC. Its protein is CASRQGVDYGYTF.